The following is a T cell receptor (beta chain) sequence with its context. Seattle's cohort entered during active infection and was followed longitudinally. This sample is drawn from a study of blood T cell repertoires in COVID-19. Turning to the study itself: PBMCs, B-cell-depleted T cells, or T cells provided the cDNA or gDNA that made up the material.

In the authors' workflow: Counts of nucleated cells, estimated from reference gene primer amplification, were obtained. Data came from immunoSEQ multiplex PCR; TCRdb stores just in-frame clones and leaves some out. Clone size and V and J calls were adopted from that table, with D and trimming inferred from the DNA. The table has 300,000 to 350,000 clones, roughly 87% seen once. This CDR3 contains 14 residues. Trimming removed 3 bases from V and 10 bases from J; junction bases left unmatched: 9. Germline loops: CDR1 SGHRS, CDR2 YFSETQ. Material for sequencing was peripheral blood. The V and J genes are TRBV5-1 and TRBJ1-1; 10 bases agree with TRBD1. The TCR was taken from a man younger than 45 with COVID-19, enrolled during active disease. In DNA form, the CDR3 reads TGCGCCAGCAGCTCTGGAGGACAGGGGGTTGGAGCTTTCTTT. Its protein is CASSSGGQGVGAFF.